The present T cell receptor (beta chain) was sequenced within a study of CD8 T cells in ankylosing spondylitis (dated by TCRdb to 2016 to 2017). Background for the entire study: The study profiled T cell receptor beta repertoires in healthy donors and ankylosing spondylitis patients to find disease-linked TCR variants. In total, the full study cohort was made up of 85 to 140 healthy donors and approximately 27 ankylosing spondylitis patients. Peripheral blood samples were taken, and synovial fluid was additionally collected from ankylosing spondylitis patients.

TCRdb names Illumina HiSeq 2500 as the instrument used. Quantitative 5'-RACE with molecular barcodes was the method used to prepare the TCR beta libraries. In the original analysis: A new computational method, built on a probabilistic model of VDJ rearrangement, was used to identify disease-linked TCR variants. TCRdb reworked the public reads: Q25 trimming with fastp, MiXCR clone assembly, productive beta chains retained. Rows with one shared CDR3 protein collapse into an entry with the most common genes and DNA. These V and J calls derive from TCRdb rather than the authors' analysis. The table for this sample lists approximately 500,000 distinct CDR3 sequences; about 13% of them were counted only once. Nearly 7% of the sample lies in the top ten. Broad study findings and their caveats: The disease-linked clones showed a CD8+ phenotype and occurred at relatively low frequencies in peripheral blood. Some of the motif variants had been reported before in the synovial fluid and blood of reactive arthritis patients, a finding that suggests common disease-initiation mechanisms. The disease-linked clones were reported to be significantly enriched in matched synovial fluid samples from ankylosing spondylitis patients. A TCR beta motif of about 8 highly homologous amino acid variants appeared characteristic of blood from ankylosing spondylitis patients.

Points on this clonotype: Its cognate antigen has yet to be identified. It has no much larger one-base neighbor in the sample; base qualities were not kept.

The sample was blood, either unsorted or a sorted T cell fraction (not recorded which). The TCR originated in a male donor with ankylosing spondylitis.

Here the CDR3 is given as CASSITGGVTEAFF. Read as DNA, the sequence is TGTGCCAGTAGTATTACAGGGGGCGTAACTGAAGCTTTCTTT. Recombination linked TRBV19 to TRBJ1-1; TRBD1 fits 9 bases in the junction. V ends up 3 bases short and J 5 bases short, with an unmatched junction base count of 4. The CDR3 starts with the cysteine, ends with the phenylalanine, and has 14 residues. Only the CDR3 portion is preserved as DNA: 42 bases, with reading frame beginning at the first base. The germline V gene (reference sequence) yields LNHDA for CDR1 and SQIVND for CDR2.